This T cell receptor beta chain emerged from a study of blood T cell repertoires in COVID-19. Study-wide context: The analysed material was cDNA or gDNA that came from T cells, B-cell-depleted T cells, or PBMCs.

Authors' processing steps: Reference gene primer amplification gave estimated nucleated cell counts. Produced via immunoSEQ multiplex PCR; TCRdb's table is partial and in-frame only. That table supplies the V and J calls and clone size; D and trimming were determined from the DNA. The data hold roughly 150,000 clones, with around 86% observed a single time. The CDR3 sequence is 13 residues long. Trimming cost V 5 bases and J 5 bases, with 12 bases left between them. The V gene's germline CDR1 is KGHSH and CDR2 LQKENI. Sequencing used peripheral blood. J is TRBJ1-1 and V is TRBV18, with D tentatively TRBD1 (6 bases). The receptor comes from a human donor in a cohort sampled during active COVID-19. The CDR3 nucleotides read TGTGCCAGCTCAAGGGAGGGGGGGACTGAAGCTTTCTTT. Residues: CASSREGGTEAFF. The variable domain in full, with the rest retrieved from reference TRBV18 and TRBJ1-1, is NAGVMQNPRHLVRRRGQEARLRCSPMKGHSHVYWYRQLPEEGLKFMVYLQKENIIDESGMPKERFSAEFPKEGPSILRIQQVVRGDSAAYFCASSREGGTEAFFGQGTRLTVV.